This entry lists 19 T cell receptor beta chains sequenced from one sample in a study of cytomegalovirus exposure and HLA in healthy donors (dated by TCRdb to about 2017). The receptor library was made with the immunoSEQ multiplex PCR assay. For the multiplex PCR, a mixture combining 60 forward primers for TCR Vbeta segments and 13 reverse primers for TCR Jbeta segments was used. The table comes from immuneACCESS by way of TCRdb, which keeps in-frame sequences with V and J called. Part of the clones is missing from these tables; in studies checked, under half for an unresolved V gene and the rest for unknown reasons. Here the sample has some 82,000 clones; about four fifths occur a single time. Roughly 2.6% of the sample comes from the top ten. Sequencing was performed on PBMCs. The receptors come from a woman between 50 and 59 years old in good health and CMV-seronegative.

V is TRBV5-1 and J is TRBJ2-1; D possibly corresponds to TRBD1 (6 bases). V was pared by 4 bases and J by 2 bases, with 13 bases between. This CDR3 has 15 residues. CDR1 and CDR2 (germline): SGHRS, YFSETQ. Written as DNA, the CDR3 is TGCGCCAGCAGCCCCGCCGGGACACCCTACAATGAGCAGTTCTTC. This encodes CASSPAGTPYNEQFF.

This sequence joins TRBV6-5 and TRBJ2-1, with TRBD2 matching over 8 bases. CDR3 length equals 15 residues. V was pared by 2 bases and J by 7 bases, with 7 bases of the junction left unmatched. CDR1 is MNHEY and CDR2 is SVGAGI in the germline V gene. Here the CDR3 DNA reads TGTGCCAGCAGTTACATGACTAGCGAGGCGAATGAGCAGTTCTTC. This codes for CASSYMTSEANEQFF.

The chain carries TRBV9 and TRBJ2-1, with 8 bases fitting TRBD2. Germline lookup yields CDR1 SGDLS and CDR2 YYNGEE. V shed 3 bases, J shed 10 bases, and the junction held 12 bases outside the gene matches. There are 15 residues in the CDR3. The DNA for the CDR3 is TGTGCCAGCAGCGGAACTAGCGGAGCTTGGGAGGAGCAGTTCTTC. Translation: CASSGTSGAWEEQFF.

The chain joins TRBV4-2 to TRBJ2-1; a weak D match, TRBD1 (7 bases). Germline-derived CDR1 and CDR2 are LGHNA and YNFKEQ. CDR3 length: 15 amino acids. Trimming removed 4 bases at V and 6 bases at J, with 16 bases between. The CDR3: CASSLRQGGGNEQFF. CDR3 DNA: TGTGCCAGCAGCCTGCGACAGGGAGGCGGCAATGAGCAGTTCTTC.

The rearrangement joins TRBV2 to TRBJ1-1; D is possibly TRBD1 (6 bases). Looked up from germline, CDR1 is SNHLY and CDR2 is FYNNEI. V lost 2 bases to trimming and J lost 5 bases, with 21 bases between them. This CDR3 contains 17 residues. In nucleotides, the CDR3 is TGTGCCAGCAGTGAAAGGGGTGGGGGCGGAATGGCGACTGAAGCTTTCTTT. It specifies CASSERGGGGMATEAFF.

There are a few counts of this clone. The genes are TRBV9 and TRBJ1-4, with no clear D. Trimming removed 0 bases at V and 1 base at J, with 7 bases between. CDR3 length: 15 residues. The germline gives CDR1 SGDLS, CDR2 YYNGEE. The CDR3: CASSVGGGTNEKLFF. For the CDR3, the DNA is TGTGCCAGCAGCGTAGGAGGAGGAACTAATGAAAAACTGTTTTTT.

This clone was counted between two and nine times. This chain connects TRBV7-2 to TRBJ1-6, with 9 bases aligning to TRBD1. V was pared by 5 bases and J by 10 bases, with 9 bases of the junction left unmatched. Germline CDR1 reads SGHTA; CDR2 reads FQGNSA. The CDR3 length is 15 residues. Here the CDR3 reads CASSPRTGVSSPLHF. DNA of the CDR3: TGTGCCAGCAGCCCCCGGACAGGGGTATCGTCACCCCTCCACTTT.

The chain couples TRBV27 to TRBJ2-3, with D possibly matching TRBD2 (6 bases). With 2 bases removed from V and 7 bases from J, the gap between germline ends came to 10 bases. Germline loops: CDR1 MNHEY, CDR2 SMNVEV (reference sequence). The CDR3 is made up of 13 amino acids. The CDR3 DNA reads TGTGCCAGCAGTTTAGAGGCGGGGCATACGCAGTATTTT. This codes for CASSLEAGHTQYF.

V is TRBV5-1 and J is TRBJ2-3; D is perhaps TRBD2 (6 bases). The V end lost 3 bases, the J end lost 0 bases, and 14 bases lay between the germline ends. This CDR3 has 16 amino acids. CDR1 is SGHRS, CDR2 YFSETQ, per germline. The CDR3 bases are TGCGCCAGCAGCTCATTCACCGGGACTAGCACAGATACGCAGTATTTT. Translation: CASSSFTGTSTDTQYF.

V gene TRBV5-6 combines with J gene TRBJ2-5, with 11 bases fitting TRBD2. This CDR3 has 16 amino acids. CDR1 and CDR2 (germline): SGHDT, YYEEEE. V lost 3 bases and J lost 5; bases outside the gene matches: 9. This chain's CDR3 is CASSSLAGGPWETQYF. The CDR3 region has the DNA TGTGCCAGCAGCTCTTTAGCGGGGGGGCCATGGGAGACCCAGTACTTC.

The gene calls are TRBV19 and TRBJ1-2, with TRBD1 identical over 7 bases. The CDR3 is 16 amino acids. Germline values: CDR1 LNHDA, CDR2 SQIVND (reference sequence). V was clipped by 1 base and J by 4 bases; unmatched bases: 9. The CDR3 loop reads CASSIASTGSIYGYTF. The DNA of the CDR3 is TGTGCCAGTAGTATAGCCTCGACAGGGTCTATCTATGGCTACACCTTC.

The gene calls are TRBV6-5 and TRBJ1-5; TRBD1 aligns across 11 bases. Germline V CDR1 and CDR2: MNHEY, SVGAGI. The CDR3 has 15 amino acids. V lost 7 bases, J lost 6 bases, and 8 bases stayed unmatched. The CDR3, as DNA: TGTGCCAGCACCCGGACAGGGGGCGCCGGTCAGCCCCAGCATTTT. Translation gives CASTRTGGAGQPQHF.

The chain has TRBV9 and TRBJ1-1; perhaps TRBD1 as D (6 bases). Germline lookup yields CDR1 SGDLS and CDR2 YYNGEE. The CDR3 covers 16 residues. Trimming removed 3 bases from V and 0 bases from J, with 15 bases in between. The CDR3 reads CASSAYHGQLNTEAFF. The CDR3 coding sequence is TGTGCCAGCAGCGCATACCATGGACAGCTGAACACTGAAGCTTTCTTT.

V and J are TRBV7-2 and TRBJ1-1; perhaps TRBD1 as D (6 bases). The CDR3 is 14 amino acids. V shed 5 bases and J shed 1 base, with 11 bases lying between them. Germline values: CDR1 SGHTA, CDR2 FQGNSA. CDR3 protein: CASSPGTTNTEAFF. Here the CDR3 DNA reads TGTGCCAGCAGCCCAGGGACAACGAACACTGAAGCTTTCTTT.

CDR3 sequence: CASSFDSLGEKLFF. The CDR3 DNA sequence: TGTGCCAGCAGCTTCGACAGCCTAGGGGAAAAACTGTTTTTT. J is TRBJ1-4 and V is TRBV7-2, with D perhaps TRBD1 (5 bases). Trimming shortened V by 3 bases and J by 8 bases, and 13 bases separated the two germline ends. The germline gives CDR1 SGHTA, CDR2 FQGNSA. The CDR3 extends over 14 amino acids.

The J gene is TRBJ2-5, the V gene TRBV5-1; tentatively, D is TRBD2 (6 bases). V was clipped by 0 bases and J by 1 base, with 13 bases between them. Germline values: CDR1 SGHRS, CDR2 YFSETQ. This CDR3 is 16 amino acids long. Here the CDR3 DNA reads TGCGCCAGCAGCTTGGGTAGCGGAACTCTCCAAGAGACCCAGTACTTC. Translated: CASSLGSGTLQETQYF. Variable domain in full (rest from reference TRBV5-1 and TRBJ2-5): KAGVTQTPRYLIKTRGQQVTLSCSPISGHRSVSWYQQTPGQGLQFLFEYFSETQRNKGNFPGRFSGRQFSNSRSEMNVSTLELGDSALYLCASSLGSGTLQETQYFGPGTRLLVL.

J is TRBJ1-1 and V is TRBV6-5; TRBD1 matches at 8 bases. The CDR3 covers 13 residues. CDR1 is MNHEY and CDR2 is SVGAGI in the germline V gene. Unmatched junction bases numbered 4, after V lost 7 bases and J lost 3 bases. The CDR3 coding sequence is TGTGCCAGCACTAGACAGGGGTACACTGAAGCTTTCTTT. Translating it yields CASTRQGYTEAFF.

This clone was seen a few times. The chain combines TRBV29-1 with TRBJ2-7, with 12 bases that match TRBD2. The germline gives CDR1 SQVTM, CDR2 ANQGSEA. The V segment lost 5 bases and the J segment 4 bases; nucleotides outside the gene matches: 3. This CDR3 contains 13 residues. CDR3 residues: CSVLTSGRYEQYF. DNA for the CDR3: TGCAGCGTTCTAACTAGCGGGAGGTACGAGCAGTACTTC.

The chain joins TRBV19 to TRBJ2-2; 7 nucleotides align to TRBD1. The CDR3 has 14 residues. CDR1 and CDR2 from the germline V gene are LNHDA and SQIVND (reference sequence). The J segment lost 3 bases and the V segment lost 10 bases, leaving 8 bases of the junction unmatched. The DNA of the CDR3 is TGTGCCACCCTGGGCAGGGGGTACACCGGGGAGCTGTTTTTT. It yields the protein CATLGRGYTGELFF.